The entry below gives a single T cell receptor (beta chain) sequence along with its context. Unique molecular identifiers featured in how the TCRbeta library was prepared. TCRdb used MiXCR to reprocess the PCR reads, holding one entry per CDR3 protein. This table has around 490,000 distinct CDR3 sequences, about an eighth appearing once. The data belong to a study of T-cell reconstitution after alpha-beta-depleted transplantation in children. Trimming cost V 10 bases and J 4 bases; bases outside gene matches: 10. Germline V lookup: CDR1 MDHEN, CDR2 SYDVKM. This CDR3 is built from 14 residues. The receptor comes from a female patient aged 2-15 years who had a stem cell transplant for aplastic anemia, so the T cells may come from the graft donor. V and J are TRBV28 and TRBJ1-2, with 9 nucleotides matching TRBD1. The starting material was PBMCs, mostly from graft donor cells, obtained 180 days after TCRalphabeta/CD19-depleted stem cell transplant. Here the CDR3 reads CANNGQGRVYGYTF. The CDR3 bases are TGTGCCAATAATGGACAGGGGAGAGTCTATGGCTACACCTTC.